These 8 T cell receptor beta chains share one sample of origin, sequenced in a study of T-cell reconstitution after alpha-beta-depleted transplantation in children (dated by TCRdb to 2016 to 2017). Library creation used PCR. TCRdb records Illumina HiSeq 2500 as the sequencer. TCR libraries were prepared with molecular barcoding, using unique molecular identifiers to normalize TCRbeta repertoire quantification. The public sequencing data were trimmed at Q25 with fastp and processed into clonotypes with MiXCR by TCRdb, which kept only in-frame beta chains. Each CDR3 protein gets just one entry, which takes the most common genes and DNA from the rows behind it. This sample is represented by a few hundred thousand distinct CDR3 sequences; approximately 12% of them were singletons. The ten largest make up 3.5% to 4.5% of the sample. Material: PBMCs, obtained from the stem cell graft. Receptors were obtained from a human donor who donated a stem cell graft to a child with Fanconi anemia.

The chain links TRBV5-8 to TRBJ1-4; D is possibly TRBD1 (5 bases). Trimming left V 2 bases short and J 6 bases short, with 11 bases between. The CDR3 runs to 14 residues. Germline-derived CDR1 and CDR2 are SGHTS and YDEGEE. CDR3 nucleotide sequence: TGTGCCAGCAGCTTTGGGGGAGAGTATGAAAAACTGTTTTTT. Translated, it gives CASSFGGEYEKLFF.

This clonotype was recorded many times. This sequence joins TRBV20-1 and TRBJ2-6; D might be TRBD1 (6 bases). V shed 8 bases and J shed 9 bases, with 14 bases lying between them. Germline CDR1 is DFQATT and CDR2 is SNEGSKA (reference sequence). CDR3 length: 12 amino acids. The CDR3 sequence is CSYDRPFNVLTF. The CDR3 DNA sequence: TGCAGTTATGACAGGCCATTCAACGTCCTGACTTTC.

CDR3 residues: CASSARPTGEVGYTF. The CDR3 nucleotides are TGTGCCAGCAGCGCCCGACCGACAGGGGAGGTTGGCTACACCTTC. This chain joins TRBV11-2 and TRBJ1-2; TRBD1 matches 8 bases. There are 15 residues in the CDR3. Germline V CDR1 and CDR2: SGHAT, FQNNGV. V was pared by 5 bases and J by 7 bases, with 12 bases of the junction left unmatched.

J is TRBJ1-3 and V is TRBV4-1; D call uncertain. Trimming removed 4 bases at V and 0 bases at J, with 10 bases between. CDR1 and CDR2 (germline): MGHRA, YSYEKL. The CDR3 loop spans 15 amino acids. CDR3 residues: CASSPLGISGNTIYF. In DNA form, the CDR3 reads TGCGCCAGCAGCCCCCTGGGGATCTCTGGAAACACCATATATTTT.

The J gene is TRBJ2-7, the V gene TRBV23-1, with 7 bases matching TRBD1. TRBV23-1 qualifies as an ORF whose function is uncertain. There are 13 residues in the CDR3. Losses at the gene ends were 6 bases for V and 6 bases for J; bases not matched to a gene: 8. The CDR3 region is CASRPTGSSEQYV. The CDR3 DNA is TGCGCCAGCAGGCCGACAGGGTCGAGCGAGCAGTACGTC.

The CDR3 DNA is TGCAGTGCTAATATGGCGATCGGCACTGAGCAGTTCTTC. Its protein product is CSANMAIGTEQFF. The chain is built from TRBV20-1 and TRBJ2-1, with D unclear. This CDR3 has 13 residues. Per the germline V gene, CDR1 is DFQATT and CDR2 is SNEGSKA (reference sequence). The V gene lost 4 bases and the J gene lost 9 bases, with 16 bases spanning the gap.

This clonotype was recorded at least ten times. The chain employs TRBV7-2 and TRBJ2-5; maybe TRBD1 (6 bases). Germline assignment: CDR1 SGHTA and CDR2 FQGNSA. Trimming took off 5 bases at V and 5 bases at J, with 15 bases between the two ends. This CDR3 is built from 14 residues. The CDR3 reads CASSRSQGGETQYF. In DNA, the CDR3 is TGTGCCAGCAGCCGCTCACAGGGCGGTGAGACCCAGTACTTC. The full variable domain, in which reference TRBV7-2 and TRBJ2-5 provide the parts outside the CDR3, is GAGVSQSPSNKVTEKGKDVELRCDPISGHTALYWYRQSLGQGLEFLIYFQGNSAPDKSGLPSDRFSAERTGGSVSTLTIQRTQQEDSAVYLCASSRSQGGETQYFGPGTRLLVL.

This chain links TRBV3-1 with TRBJ2-5; TRBD2 matches at 13 bases. J was trimmed by 5 bases and V by 4 bases; bases with no gene match: 1. The germline V gene encodes CDR1 LGHDT and CDR2 YNNKEL (reference sequence). CDR3 length equals 14 residues. The CDR3 region is CASSPTSGRETQYF. Here the CDR3 DNA reads TGTGCCAGCAGCCCGACTAGCGGGAGGGAGACCCAGTACTTC.